A single sample gave rise to the 14 T cell receptor beta chains below, sequenced in a study of control samples from healthy donors and cancer patients. Only in-frame clones appear in the TCRdb table, and some are missing; sequencing was by immunoSEQ multiplex PCR. There are 150,000 or so clones in the sample; 90% occur only once, and 2.5% to 3% lies in the top ten. Material: blood. Receptor source: a man between 40 and 49 years old in good health.

J is TRBJ2-7 and V is TRBV10-3; possible D gene TRBD1, 5 bases. Deletions cut 0 bases from V and 2 bases from J, with 17 bases between. The germline V gene has CDR1 ENHRY and CDR2 SYGVKD. The CDR3 extends over 17 amino acids. The CDR3 bases are TGTGCCATCAGTGAGTCAAAAAGCGTCAGACAGACCTACGAGCAGTACTTC. Translated: CAISESKSVRQTYEQYF.

This chain joins TRBV15 and TRBJ1-2; D is possibly TRBD1 (5 bases). Germline CDR1 LNHNV, CDR2 YYDKDF (reference sequence). CDR3 length: 13 amino acids. V was cut by 5 bases and J by 6 bases, with 13 bases left in between. CDR3 protein: CATSAGRGDGYTF. In nucleotides, the CDR3 is TGTGCCACCAGCGCCGGTAGGGGCGATGGCTACACCTTC.

DNA of the CDR3: TGTGCCAGTGAACAGGTCTACAATGAGCAGTTCTTC. It is translated as CASEQVYNEQFF. This chain links TRBV2 with TRBJ2-1, with a possible D match to TRBD1 (5 bases). V gave up 9 bases and J gave up 3 bases, with 9 bases separating them. CDR1 and CDR2 from the germline V gene are SNHLY and FYNNEI. The CDR3 length is 12 residues.

V gene TRBV19 combines with J gene TRBJ2-5; TRBD1 might be the D (6 bases). The CDR3 has 13 residues. Trimming pared 3 bases from V and 6 bases from J, leaving 11 bases between. Germline V lookup: CDR1 LNHDA, CDR2 SQIVND (reference sequence). The CDR3 DNA is TGTGCCAGTAGTATTCCAGGGGCGAAGACCCAGTACTTC. Its translation: CASSIPGAKTQYF.

The chain is built from TRBV10-2 and TRBJ1-2; TRBD1 might be the D (5 bases). V was cut by 0 bases and J by 10 bases, with 15 bases left in between. The germline CDR1 and CDR2 sequences are WSHSY and SAAADI. The CDR3 is 14 amino acids. The DNA of the CDR3 is TGCGCCAGCAGTGAGTCTAGTCGGCCTGGGGCCTACACCTTC. Translation: CASSESSRPGAYTF.

The CDR3 region has the DNA TGCAGCGGCGAGGGGGGGCGTAACACTGAAGCTTTCTTT. Protein product: CSGEGGRNTEAFF. The rearrangement joins TRBV29-1 to TRBJ1-1; weak D call: TRBD1 (6 bases). Germline values: CDR1 SQVTM, CDR2 ANQGSEA. The CDR3 sequence is 13 residues long. V shed 7 bases and J shed 2 bases, with 14 bases lying between them.

This clone was observed once. The chain joins TRBV4-1 to TRBJ2-7, with 10 bases identical to TRBD2. Germline CDR1 and CDR2: MGHRA and YSYEKL. Trimming at V came to 0 bases and at J to 3 bases, leaving 5 bases not matched to a gene. The CDR3 sequence is 16 residues long. The CDR3 region has the DNA TGCGCCAGCAGCCAAGACTGGCCTAGCGGGGGCTACGAGCAGTACTTC. Translated, it gives CASSQDWPSGGYEQYF.

This chain links TRBV2 with TRBJ2-3, with 7 nucleotides matching TRBD2. Trimming cost V 6 bases and J 0 bases; bases outside gene matches: 12. Germline V gene data show CDR1 as SNHLY and CDR2 as FYNNEI. CDR3 length equals 17 residues. The CDR3 coding sequence is TGTGCCAGCAGGGGAATCCTGACTAGCCCTAGCACAGATACGCAGTATTTT. This translates into CASRGILTSPSTDTQYF.

The chain has TRBV2 and TRBJ2-5; either TRBD1 or TRBD2 may supply D (7 bases each). In germline, CDR1 is SNHLY, CDR2 FYNNEI. V was cut by 4 bases and J by 4 bases, with 13 bases left in between. This CDR3 spans 14 amino acids. CDR3 amino acids: CASSASGGGETQYF. DNA of the CDR3: TGTGCCAGCAGTGCCTCAGGGGGGGGAGAGACCCAGTACTTC.

This clone was recorded once. This chain joins TRBV14 and TRBJ1-5; D is ambiguous. V was pared by 0 bases and J by 8 bases, with 8 bases between. CDR1 SGHDN and CDR2 FVKESK come from the germline V gene. The CDR3 consists of 13 residues. The CDR3 spells CASSQDQGEPQHF. CDR3 bases: TGTGCCAGCAGCCAAGATCAAGGAGAGCCCCAGCATTTT.

This clone was detected once. The chain uses TRBV9 and TRBJ2-2; 9 bases are a match to TRBD1. V shed 4 bases and J 4 bases; nucleotides not matched to a gene: 8. This CDR3 comprises 16 residues. Germline loops: CDR1 SGDLS, CDR2 YYNGEE. The CDR3 region is CASSTGQGMATGELFF. The CDR3 DNA follows: TGTGCCAGCAGCACGGGACAGGGAATGGCCACCGGGGAGCTGTTTTTT.

The rearrangement links TRBV30 to TRBJ1-1, with D maybe TRBD1 (6 bases). This CDR3 spans 15 amino acids. Germline V gives CDR1 GTSNPN, CDR2 SVGIG (reference sequence). Trimming left V 0 bases short and J 5 bases short, with 16 bases between. The CDR3: CAWSVPGAGQTEAFF. The DNA for the CDR3 is TGTGCCTGGAGTGTGCCAGGGGCCGGTCAAACTGAAGCTTTCTTT.

The chain employs TRBV6-1 and TRBJ2-1; TRBD2 matches at 9 bases. V lost 2 bases and J lost 13; bases outside the gene matches: 12. The CDR3 has 15 amino acids. Per germline, CDR1 MNHNS and CDR2 SASEGT. CDR3 DNA: TGTGCCAGCAGTGAAATCGGGCTAGCGGGGTCGTATCAGTTCTTC. Amino acid sequence: CASSEIGLAGSYQFF.

This clone appeared a few times. The chain employs TRBV7-8 and TRBJ2-5; tentative D call: TRBD2 (5 bases). Germline V gene sequence: CDR1 SGHVS, CDR2 FQNEAQ. The CDR3 sequence is 15 residues long. V shed 1 base and J shed 5 bases, with 14 bases lying between them. CDR3: CASSLGDRDWETQYF. DNA of the CDR3: TGTGCCAGCAGCTTAGGCGACCGGGATTGGGAGACCCAGTACTTC.